These T cell receptor beta chains were read from a single sample in a study of blood T cells in healthy people across ages. From the 5' RACE reads, TCRdb called clonotypes with MiXCR, one entry per CDR3 protein. The table lists hundreds of thousands of distinct CDR3 sequences, approximately 21% of them singletons. The source material was blood. The source of these receptors is a man aged 65 to 79 in good health. The CDR3 runs from the conserved cysteine through the conserved F or W. Fields, in order: V gene, J gene, clone size, D gene, CDR3 protein, CDR3 DNA. The D gene is left open where the match is weak. Clone size, where shown, is once, few, many, or a class for clones that have expanded.

TRBV7-2,TRBJ1-6,-,TRBD1,CASSPQGGAGNSPLHF,TGTGCCAGCAGCCCCCAGGGGGGCGCGGGTAATTCACCCCTCCACTTT
TRBV20-1,TRBJ1-5,-,TRBD1,CSAGPGQVSNQPQHF,TGCAGTGCTGGCCCAGGACAGGTTTCCAATCAGCCCCAGCATTTT
TRBV11-2,TRBJ1-5,many,TRBD1,CASSPTGGSNQPQHF,TGTGCCAGCAGCCCTACAGGGGGAAGCAATCAGCCCCAGCATTTT
TRBV4-1,TRBJ2-7,many,-,CASSQEEYISYEQYF,TGCGCCAGCAGCCAAGAGGAGTATATCTCCTACGAGCAGTACTTC
TRBV28,TRBJ2-5,-,-,CASSLTPLGIGETQYF,TGTGCCAGCAGCCTAACGCCCCTGGGGATTGGGGAGACCCAGTACTTC
TRBV2,TRBJ2-1,few,TRBD2,CASSERRGLAGGDNEQFF,TGTGCCAGCAGTGAGAGGAGGGGGCTAGCGGGAGGTGACAATGAGCAGTTCTTC
TRBV20-1,TRBJ2-1,few,-,CSASPRHLTGDYNEQFF,TGCAGTGCTAGCCCGAGGCACCTAACGGGGGACTACAATGAGCAGTTCTTC
TRBV3-1,TRBJ2-1,-,TRBD1,CASSQVLGTGNNEQFF,TGTGCCAGCAGCCAAGTCCTCGGGACAGGAAACAATGAGCAGTTCTTC
TRBV7-2,TRBJ2-1,-,-,CASSLSGAAHNEQFF,TGTGCCAGCAGCTTATCGGGGGCCGCTCACAATGAGCAGTTCTTC
TRBV7-2,TRBJ2-5,few,TRBD2,CALAGGETQYF,TGTGCCCTAGCGGGAGGAGAGACCCAGTACTTC
TRBV27,TRBJ2-1,few,TRBD1,CASSFNPPKNRGQKSEQFF,TGTGCCAGCAGTTTCAACCCTCCTAAGAACAGGGGCCAGAAGTCTGAGCAGTTCTTC
TRBV3-1,TRBJ1-2,-,-,CASSQVNGYGYTF,TGTGCCAGCAGCCAAGTAAATGGCTATGGCTACACCTTC
TRBV7-2,TRBJ2-7,-,TRBD1,CASSAPQGARDEQYF,TGTGCCAGCAGCGCCCCTCAGGGGGCAAGGGACGAGCAGTACTTC
TRBV6-2/TRBV6-3,TRBJ2-5,few,TRBD2,CASSYGLAGSTRQETQYF,TGTGCCAGCAGCTACGGTCTAGCGGGAAGTACGAGGCAAGAGACCCAGTACTTC
TRBV7-9,TRBJ2-3,-,-,CASNLAGGPTQYF,TGTGCCAGCAATCTAGCTGGGGGTCCTACGCAGTATTTT
TRBV7-2,TRBJ1-5,few,-,CASSPGVGDNQPQHF,TGTGCCAGCAGCCCGGGTGTAGGGGACAATCAGCCCCAGCATTTT
TRBV6-2/TRBV6-3,TRBJ1-1,few,TRBD1,CASSYSDRAEAFF,TGTGCCAGCAGTTACTCGGACAGGGCTGAAGCTTTCTTT
TRBV4-1,TRBJ2-5,-,TRBD2,CASSQDGFGASGHQETQYF,TGCGCCAGCAGCCAAGATGGGTTCGGGGCTAGCGGGCACCAAGAGACCCAGTACTTC
TRBV27,TRBJ2-7,-,-,CASSLTPGGYYEQYF,TGTGCCAGCAGTTTAACCCCAGGCGGCTACTACGAGCAGTACTTC
TRBV2,TRBJ2-2,few,TRBD2,CASIRSGGSIGELFF,TGTGCCAGCATACGGAGCGGGGGCTCCATCGGGGAGCTGTTTTTT
TRBV28,TRBJ1-2,-,-,CASRGPGSIYGYTF,TGTGCCAGCAGAGGTCCCGGATCCATCTATGGCTACACCTTC
TRBV5-1,TRBJ2-5,-,-,CASSPPTQGTQYF,TGCGCCAGCAGCCCGCCAACACAAGGGACCCAGTACTTC
TRBV3-1,TRBJ2-1,few,TRBD2,CASSQGVAGAGEQFF,TGTGCCAGCAGCCAAGGAGTAGCGGGAGCGGGGGAGCAGTTCTTC
TRBV9,TRBJ2-1,few,-,CASSPQGASGQYSVQFF,TGTGCCAGCAGCCCCCAGGGGGCTAGCGGGCAGTACAGTGTGCAGTTCTTC
TRBV5-5,TRBJ1-6,few,-,CASSSTGFENSPLHF,TGTGCCAGCAGCTCCACAGGGTTTGAAAATTCACCCCTCCACTTT
TRBV29-1,TRBJ2-5,-,TRBD2,CSVATSLETQYF,TGCAGCGTTGCGACTAGCCTGGAGACCCAGTACTTC
TRBV28,TRBJ1-5,-,TRBD1,CASSSPRQGSNQPQHF,TGTGCCAGCAGCTCGCCCCGACAGGGAAGCAATCAGCCCCAGCATTTT
TRBV7-9,TRBJ2-1,few,TRBD1,CASSLTGYIDEQFF,TGTGCCAGCAGCCTGACAGGGTATATAGATGAGCAGTTCTTC
TRBV5-6,TRBJ1-5,few,-,CASSLNRHPSNQPQHF,TGTGCCAGCAGCCTAAACAGGCATCCTAGCAATCAGCCCCAGCATTTT
TRBV29-1,TRBJ2-7,-,TRBD1,CSVARGLSYEQYF,TGCAGCGTTGCCAGGGGGCTCTCCTACGAGCAGTACTTC
TRBV14,TRBJ2-7,-,-,CASSQGYGSSYEQYF,TGTGCCAGCAGCCAGGGATATGGCAGCTCCTACGAGCAGTACTTC
TRBV9,TRBJ1-1,-,TRBD1,CASSPSWTGPNTEAFF,TGTGCCAGCAGCCCCTCTTGGACAGGTCCGAACACTGAAGCTTTCTTT
TRBV21-1,TRBJ2-1,-,-,CASSKSGTSGRAYNEQFF,TGTGCCAGCAGCAAAAGCGGGACTAGCGGGAGGGCGTACAATGAGCAGTTCTTC
TRBV7-8,TRBJ2-1,few,TRBD2,CASSSVRGLAGDNEQFF,TGTGCCAGCAGCTCAGTTCGGGGTCTAGCGGGAGACAATGAGCAGTTCTTC
TRBV4-3,TRBJ2-3,many,-,CASSQSGASTDTQYF,TGCGCCAGCAGCCAATCTGGGGCTAGCACAGATACGCAGTATTTT
TRBV28,TRBJ1-1,-,TRBD1,CASSPGQGARDEAFF,TGTGCCAGCAGTCCGGGACAGGGGGCGCGGGATGAAGCTTTCTTT
TRBV20-1,TRBJ2-2,-,-,CSARGLQPGELFF,TGCAGTGCTAGGGGGTTACAGCCCGGGGAGCTGTTTTTT
TRBV5-1,TRBJ1-1,few,-,CASSLDGRPTEAFF,TGCGCCAGCAGCTTGGATGGCAGGCCCACTGAAGCTTTCTTT
TRBV15,TRBJ2-1,few,TRBD1,CATSRGKTGVPNEQFF,TGTGCCACCAGCAGAGGGAAAACAGGGGTCCCGAATGAGCAGTTCTTC
TRBV2,TRBJ2-7,few,TRBD1,CASTADRGYEQYF,TGTGCCAGCACAGCGGACAGGGGGTACGAGCAGTACTTC
TRBV27,TRBJ2-1,-,TRBD2,CASSPLAGERFNEQFF,TGTGCCAGCAGTCCCCTAGCGGGAGAGCGCTTCAATGAGCAGTTCTTC
TRBV20-1,TRBJ2-7,many,TRBD2,CSARVEGGPVEQYF,TGCAGTGCTAGAGTGGAGGGAGGGCCTGTTGAGCAGTACTTC
TRBV29-1,TRBJ2-1,many,-,CSVEPGNEQFF,TGCAGCGTTGAGCCGGGGAATGAGCAGTTCTTC
TRBV3-1,TRBJ2-7,few,-,CASSQGPGQWLTFPSYEQYF,TGTGCCAGCAGCCAGGGTCCAGGACAGTGGCTTACTTTCCCCTCCTACGAGCAGTACTTC
TRBV5-1,TRBJ2-5,-,-,CASSNPRGYQETQYF,TGCGCCAGCAGCAACCCCCGGGGGTACCAAGAGACCCAGTACTTC
TRBV12-5,TRBJ2-7,-,-,CASGLALRDPPSYEQYF,TGTGCTAGTGGTTTGGCACTCCGGGACCCCCCGTCCTACGAGCAGTACTTC
TRBV20-1,TRBJ2-7,many,TRBD2,CSADTDTGLADYEQYF,TGCAGTGCAGACACTGATACGGGACTAGCGGACTACGAGCAGTACTTC
TRBV4-2,TRBJ2-7,-,TRBD2,CASSQTSSTGTSGYEQYF,TGTGCCAGCAGCCAAACTTCATCGACGGGGACTAGCGGCTACGAGCAGTACTTC
TRBV7-3,TRBJ2-3,once,-,CASSLKPGPRDTQYF,TGTGCCAGCAGCTTAAAGCCGGGCCCGCGGGATACGCAGTATTTT
TRBV12-3/TRBV12-4,TRBJ2-2,-,TRBD1,CASSRQGTNTGELFF,TGTGCCAGCAGTAGACAGGGCACGAACACCGGGGAGCTGTTTTTT
TRBV7-2,TRBJ2-7,few,TRBD2,CASSLGLAESYEQYF,TGTGCCAGCAGCTTAGGGCTAGCGGAATCCTACGAGCAGTACTTC
TRBV9,TRBJ2-1,few,TRBD1,CASSVGQGRGEQFF,TGTGCCAGCAGCGTAGGACAGGGGAGAGGTGAGCAGTTCTTC
TRBV6-2/TRBV6-3,TRBJ1-5,few,-,CASSGQVSNQPQHF,TGTGCCAGCAGTGGACAAGTTAGCAATCAGCCCCAGCATTTT
TRBV13,TRBJ2-3,many,-,CASSLQDNTQYF,TGTGCCAGCAGCTTACAAGATAATACGCAGTATTTT
TRBV12-3/TRBV12-4,TRBJ2-3,-,-,CASSFPQISTDTQYF,TGTGCCAGCAGTTTCCCACAGATCAGCACAGATACGCAGTATTTT